Listed here are 8 T cell receptor beta chains from one sample, sequenced in a study of cytomegalovirus exposure and HLA in healthy donors. Generated by immunoSEQ multiplex PCR, the TCRdb table keeps only in-frame clones and is missing some. The sample records 160,000 or so clones, just under 85% being singletons. The sequenced sample consisted of PBMCs. The source of these receptors is a man aged 30-40 years in good health and CMV-seropositive.

This sequence joins TRBV7-2 and TRBJ1-2; D is possibly TRBD1 (5 bases). Trimming left V 4 bases short and J 2 bases short, with 14 bases between. Looked up from germline, CDR1 is SGHTA and CDR2 is FQGNSA. This CDR3 has 15 residues. The CDR3 loop reads CASSSWGGVNYGYTF. The CDR3 coding sequence is TGTGCCAGCAGCTCTTGGGGGGGGGTGAACTATGGCTACACCTTC. The full variable domain, rest sourced from reference TRBV7-2 and TRBJ1-2, is GAGVSQSPSNKVTEKGKDVELRCDPISGHTALYWYRQSLGQGLEFLIYFQGNSAPDKSGLPSDRFSAERTGGSVSTLTIQRTQQEDSAVYLCASSSWGGVNYGYTFGSGTRLTVV.

This clone came up once. This chain joins TRBV5-4 and TRBJ2-7; 8 nucleotides match TRBD1. Looked up from germline, CDR1 is SGHNT and CDR2 is YYREEE (reference sequence). The CDR3 has 14 amino acids. The V segment lost 4 bases and the J segment 3 bases; nucleotides outside the gene matches: 6. DNA of the CDR3: TGTGCCAGCAGCCTGGGACAGGCGAACTACGAGCAGTACTTC. Translated, it gives CASSLGQANYEQYF.

This clone was counted a few times. V usage is TRBV6-6 and J usage is TRBJ1-6; TRBD1 aligns across 9 bases. The CDR3 spans 15 residues. J gave up 7 bases and V 2 bases, and 3 bases lay outside the gene matches. Looked up from germline, CDR1 is MNHNY and CDR2 is SVGAGI (reference sequence). CDR3 loop: CASSYRDRANSPLHF. The CDR3 nucleotides read TGTGCCAGCAGTTACCGGGACAGGGCCAATTCACCCCTCCACTTT.

The rearrangement uses TRBV7-3 and TRBJ1-2; D perhaps matches TRBD1 (6 bases). Between the trimmed V and J ends, which lost 0 bases and 8 bases, there was a span of 13 bases. The CDR3 totals 14 residues. CDR1 is SGHTA, CDR2 FQGTGA, per germline. The CDR3 loop is CASSLTGQKEGYTF. In DNA, the CDR3 is TGTGCCAGCAGCTTAACGGGACAAAAAGAAGGCTACACCTTC.

The chain couples TRBV7-3 to TRBJ2-3, with 10 nucleotides matching TRBD2. This CDR3 contains 15 residues. Germline V gene lookup returns CDR1 SGHTA and CDR2 FQGTGA. V was clipped by 2 bases and J by 5 bases; unmatched bases: 4. CDR3 bases: TGTGCCAGCAGCTTAGGAGCGGGGGGGCAAGATACGCAGTATTTT. It yields the protein CASSLGAGGQDTQYF.

With respect to this clone: This same CDR3 is encoded by further DNA sequences in the sample. The V and J genes are TRBV5-4 and TRBJ1-4, with 8 bases fitting TRBD1. V gave up 1 base and J gave up 7 bases; unmatched junction bases: 3. CDR3 length equals 14 residues. The germline V gene has CDR1 SGHNT and CDR2 YYREEE (reference sequence). Here the CDR3 reads CASSLQGAVEKLFF. CDR3 nucleotide sequence: TGTGCCAGCAGCTTGCAGGGGGCTGTTGAAAAACTGTTTTTT.

V usage is TRBV19 and J usage is TRBJ1-5; D ambiguous. V was cut by 5 bases and J by 1 base, with 12 bases left in between. Germline CDR1 and CDR2: LNHDA and SQIVND (reference sequence). This CDR3 contains 15 residues. The CDR3 sequence: CASSRVRSSNQPQHF. CDR3 sequence (DNA): TGTGCCAGTAGTCGGGTAAGGTCGAGCAATCAGCCCCAGCATTTT.

The chain couples TRBV2 to TRBJ2-1; 7 bases fit TRBD2. Trimming took 6 bases from V and 4 from J; bases not matched to a gene: 18. Germline-derived CDR1 and CDR2 are SNHLY and FYNNEI. This CDR3 comprises 18 residues. The DNA of the CDR3 is TGTGCCAGCAGAACTATAAACCCGGCGGTGGGGGGGTACAATGAGCAGTTCTTC. Protein product: CASRTINPAVGGYNEQFF. The whole variable domain, remainder taken from reference TRBV2 and TRBJ2-1, is EPEVTQTPSHQVTQMGQEVILRCVPISNHLYFYWYRQILGQKVEFLVSFYNNEISEKSEIFDDQFSVERPDGSNFTLKIRSTKLEDSAMYFCASRTINPAVGGYNEQFFGPGTRLTVL.